The 17 T cell receptor beta chains below come from one sample, sequenced in a study of T cells after yellow fever vaccination. TCRdb used MiXCR to reprocess the 5' RACE reads, holding one entry per CDR3 protein. The sample records about 630,000 distinct CDR3 sequences, 9% to 15% being singletons. The starting material was PBMCs, obtained on the day of the yellow fever booster vaccination. The receptors derive from a man between 25 and 39 years old who received the YFV17D yellow fever vaccine.

The chain links TRBV19 to TRBJ2-1; 10 bases are a match to TRBD2. This CDR3 comprises 17 residues. Trimming took 6 bases from V and 6 from J; bases not matched to a gene: 14. Looked up from germline, CDR1 is LNHDA and CDR2 is SQIVND (reference sequence). The CDR3 here is CASSVLAGAGGRNEQFF. CDR3 in DNA: TGTGCCAGTAGCGTCCTAGCGGGAGCGGGTGGACGCAATGAGCAGTTCTTC. Complete variable domain (other parts from reference TRBV19 and TRBJ2-1): DGGITQSPKYLFRKEGQNVTLSCEQNLNHDAMYWYRQDPGQGLRLIYYSQIVNDFQKGDIAEGYSVSREKKESFPLTVTSAQKNPTAFYLCASSVLAGAGGRNEQFFGPGTRLTVL.

This clonotype was counted only a few times. This chain's CDR3 is CASSFSRTGANVLTF. CDR3 coding DNA: TGTGCCAGCAGCTTTAGCAGGACTGGGGCCAACGTCCTGACTTTC. The rearrangement links TRBV7-2 to TRBJ2-6; D is undetermined. The CDR3 sequence is 15 residues long. Germline CDR1 SGHTA, CDR2 FQGNSA. V was trimmed by 3 bases and J by 2 bases, leaving 8 bases between them.

The chain carries TRBV3-1 and TRBJ2-5, with D possibly matching TRBD2 (6 bases). CDR3 size: 17 residues. Germline lookup yields CDR1 LGHDT and CDR2 YNNKEL (reference sequence). The germline V and J ends were trimmed by 2 bases and 1 base, with 17 bases remaining between them. CDR3 bases: TGTGCCAGCAGCCAACTTGTTAGCCGGGGGACCCAAGAGACCCAGTACTTC. Translating it yields CASSQLVSRGTQETQYF.

The chain links TRBV10-3 to TRBJ2-1; D uncertain. CDR3 length: 13 amino acids. V shed 7 bases and J shed 5 bases, with 12 bases lying between them. The germline V gene encodes CDR1 ENHRY and CDR2 SYGVKD. The CDR3 DNA sequence: TGTGCCATCAACCCGTCACAGCACAATGAGCAGTTCTTC. It is translated as CAINPSQHNEQFF.

This clonotype came up a few times. The chain carries TRBV4-2 and TRBJ2-1; D is uncertain. The CDR3 totals 13 residues. Looked up from germline, CDR1 is LGHNA and CDR2 is YNFKEQ. Trimming stripped 3 bases from V and 10 bases from J, with 13 bases between. CDR3 region: CASSHPAAQEQFF. CDR3 bases: TGTGCCAGCAGCCATCCCGCCGCCCAGGAGCAGTTCTTC.

This clonotype was detected only a few times. The chain combines TRBV11-3 with TRBJ2-3; 7 bases match TRBD1. The CDR3 has 13 amino acids. Losses at the gene ends were 8 bases for V and 0 bases for J; bases not matched to a gene: 2. The germline V gene has CDR1 SGHNT and CDR2 YENEEA. The CDR3 reads CASRGQSTDTQYF. The DNA of the CDR3 is TGTGCCAGCCGGGGACAGAGCACAGATACGCAGTATTTT.

The rearrangement links TRBV5-1 to TRBJ2-1; 8 nucleotides line up with TRBD2. The CDR3 spans 16 residues. The junction had 5 bases not matched to a gene; V was cut back by 0 bases and J by 3 bases. Germline V lookup: CDR1 SGHRS, CDR2 YFSETQ. Written as DNA, the CDR3 is TGCGCCAGCAGCTTGGGGGACGGGAGGGACTACAATGAGCAGTTCTTC. It specifies CASSLGDGRDYNEQFF.

This chain uses TRBV28 with TRBJ2-7; no definite D call. V was shortened by 10 bases and J by 0 bases, with 16 bases between the two germline ends. Germline V gives CDR1 MDHEN, CDR2 SYDVKM. This CDR3 is built from 14 residues. The CDR3 region is CATHGRRSSYEQYF. CDR3 nucleotides: TGTGCCACCCATGGAAGACGAAGCTCCTACGAGCAGTACTTC.

This clonotype was observed at least ten times. The rearrangement joins TRBV5-1 to TRBJ2-7; 11 positions agree with TRBD2. There are 15 residues in the CDR3. The V gene's germline CDR1 is SGHRS and CDR2 YFSETQ. V dropped 4 bases and J dropped 0; count of bases not matched to a gene: 3. The CDR3, as DNA: TGCGCCAGCAGCGGCGGGACTAGCGGCTCCTACGAGCAGTACTTC. Amino acids: CASSGGTSGSYEQYF.

This clonotype was counted between two and nine times. J is TRBJ2-2 and V is TRBV9; 15 bases line up with TRBD2. The CDR3 is made up of 21 amino acids. Germline CDR1 is SGDLS and CDR2 is YYNGEE. V trimming: 4 bases; J trimming: 4 bases; junction bases outside the gene matches: 17. CDR3 sequence reads: CASSPRPPGLAGGKGTGELFF. The CDR3 DNA reads as TGTGCCAGCAGCCCGAGACCCCCGGGACTAGCGGGAGGAAAAGGCACCGGGGAGCTGTTTTTT.

Written as DNA, the CDR3 is TGTGCCAGCAGACCCGCCGGGACCGCCTACAATGAGCAGTTCTTC. Amino acids: CASRPAGTAYNEQFF. This chain uses TRBV6-1 with TRBJ2-1, with D perhaps given as TRBD1 or TRBD2 (5 bases each). The CDR3 covers 15 residues. With 6 bases removed from V and 2 bases from J, the gap between germline ends came to 14 bases. The germline V gene has CDR1 MNHNS and CDR2 SASEGT.

This clonotype was recorded many times. The chain couples TRBV5-5 to TRBJ2-1; the D is unclear. The germline V gene has CDR1 SGHKS and CDR2 YYEKEE (reference sequence). This CDR3 has 13 residues. Trimming left V 4 bases short and J 8 bases short, with 13 bases between. The CDR3 loop reads CASSPQLVDEQFF. CDR3 in DNA: TGTGCCAGCAGCCCCCAACTGGTAGATGAGCAGTTCTTC.

This clonotype was detected only a few times. The V gene is TRBV29-1, the J gene TRBJ2-1; D gene uncertain. Per the germline V gene, CDR1 is SQVTM and CDR2 is ANQGSEA. V was cut by 4 bases and J by 2 bases, with 9 bases left in between. There are 13 residues in the CDR3. The CDR3 loop is CSVGGQAYNEQFF. In DNA form, the CDR3 reads TGCAGCGTTGGAGGTCAAGCCTACAATGAGCAGTTCTTC.

This clonotype was counted between two and nine times. This chain links TRBV20-1 with TRBJ2-1; D unresolved. This CDR3 spans 14 amino acids. Trimming removed 0 bases at V and 7 bases at J, with 13 bases between. Germline V gene data show CDR1 as DFQATT and CDR2 as SNEGSKA (reference sequence). The DNA for the CDR3 is TGCAGTGCTAGAGAGTATGTCAACTGGAATGAGCAGTTCTTC. The encoded protein is CSAREYVNWNEQFF.

This clonotype was seen a handful of times. The chain carries TRBV28 and TRBJ2-7, with 9 bases identical to TRBD2. Germline V gene lookup returns CDR1 MDHEN and CDR2 SYDVKM. This CDR3 has 15 residues. V lost 5 bases, J lost 4 bases, and 9 bases stayed unmatched. The CDR3 nucleotides are TGTGCCAGCAGTCCTATAGCGGGAGTTAGGTACGAGCAGTACTTC. Protein: CASSPIAGVRYEQYF.

This clonotype has a handful of counts. The chain recombines TRBV4-3 with TRBJ2-5, with 8 bases matching TRBD1. Germline CDR1 LGHNA, CDR2 YSLEER. The CDR3 runs 17 residues. V gave up 0 bases and J gave up 1 base; unmatched junction bases: 7. This CDR3 is CASSQDQAGGFQETQYF. In nucleotides, the CDR3 is TGCGCCAGCAGCCAAGATCAGGCAGGGGGCTTCCAAGAGACCCAGTACTTC.

The rearrangement uses TRBV20-1 and TRBJ2-7; no firm D call. CDR1 is DFQATT and CDR2 is SNEGSKA in the germline V gene (reference sequence). Trimming shortened V by 1 base and J by 3 bases, and 7 bases separated the two germline ends. This CDR3 is 12 amino acids long. The CDR3 DNA reads as TGCAGTGCTAGAGCCCTAGGCTACGAGCAGTACTTC. It translates to CSARALGYEQYF.